Listed here are 17 T cell receptor beta chains from one sample, sequenced in a study of blood T cell repertoires in COVID-19. Profiled with immunoSEQ multiplex PCR; TCRdb holds only in-frame clones, not every one. The sample lists about 220,000 clones, 83% occurring once. Sequencing was carried out using peripheral blood. Receptor source: a middle-aged woman with active or convalescent COVID-19.

The rearrangement uses TRBV7-3 and TRBJ1-5; D may be TRBD1 (5 bases). V was cut by 5 bases and J by 5 bases, with 16 bases left in between. The germline V gene has CDR1 SGHTA and CDR2 FQGTGA. This CDR3 has 15 residues. The CDR3 DNA follows: TGTGCCAGCAGCGCGGGAGACAGTCTCGATCAGCCCCAGCATTTT. Amino acids: CASSAGDSLDQPQHF.

The chain employs TRBV4-1 and TRBJ2-5; 8 bases are a match to TRBD2. This CDR3 comprises 16 residues. Germline V gene data show CDR1 as MGHRA and CDR2 as YSYEKL. V lost 0 bases, J lost 1 base, and 4 bases stayed unmatched. The CDR3 sequence: CASSQETGGAQETQYF. In DNA, the CDR3 is TGCGCCAGCAGCCAAGAGACGGGGGGGGCCCAAGAGACCCAGTACTTC.

V gene TRBV3-1 (or the pseudogene TRBV3-2) combines with J gene TRBJ1-4; 9 nucleotides align to TRBD1. V gave up 2 bases and J gave up 8 bases; unmatched junction bases: 9. This CDR3 comprises 16 residues. Germline V gene lookup returns CDR1 LGHDT and CDR2 YNNKEL (reference sequence). CDR3 nucleotide sequence: TGTGCCAGCAGCCAACTTGCCGGGACAGGGCGCGAAAAACTGTTTTTT. Translated, it gives CASSQLAGTGREKLFF.

The chain recombines TRBV5-1 with TRBJ1-4, with TRBD1 matching over 10 bases. The germline gives CDR1 SGHRS, CDR2 YFSETQ. This CDR3 spans 15 amino acids. Losses at the gene ends were 4 bases for V and 8 bases for J; bases not matched to a gene: 8. CDR3 bases: TGCGCCAGCAGCGGCGCCGGGACAGGGGAAGAAAAACTGTTTTTT. It encodes CASSGAGTGEEKLFF.

The V gene is TRBV6-6, the J gene TRBJ1-1; D remains unclear. Trimming took off 5 bases at V and 1 base at J, with 5 bases between the two ends. Germline V gene data show CDR1 as MNHNY and CDR2 as SVGAGI (reference sequence). The CDR3 extends over 12 amino acids. CDR3 region: CASSGRNTEAFF. The CDR3, as DNA: TGTGCCAGCAGTGGGCGGAACACTGAAGCTTTCTTT.

The chain recombines TRBV9 with TRBJ1-3, with 10 bases aligning to TRBD1. J lost 2 bases, V lost 1 base, and 6 bases had no gene match. CDR3 length: 17 amino acids. Looked up from germline, CDR1 is SGDLS and CDR2 is YYNGEE. As DNA, the CDR3 is TGTGCCAGCAGCGTACAGACAGGGGGCGCCCCTGGAAACACCATATATTTT. Its protein product is CASSVQTGGAPGNTIYF.

J is TRBJ1-2 and V is TRBV25-1; weak D call: TRBD1 (6 bases). CDR1 is MGHDK and CDR2 is SYGVNS in the germline V gene. The ends were cut back, 4 bases at V and 8 bases at J, with 14 bases in the middle. This CDR3 comprises 13 residues. The CDR3 nucleotides read TGTGCCAGCAGTGTCTCAAGGGGGTGGGGCTACACCTTC. It is translated as CASSVSRGWGYTF.

The chain's CDR3 is CASSPPVQTYEQYF. The CDR3 nucleotides are TGTGCCAGCTCACCACCGGTACAGACCTACGAGCAGTACTTC. This chain joins TRBV18 and TRBJ2-7; no clear D gene. Trimming removed 0 bases at V and 2 bases at J, with 8 bases between. The CDR3 sequence is 14 residues long. Germline V lookup: CDR1 KGHSH, CDR2 LQKENI.

The chain recombines TRBV4-2 with TRBJ1-1; 11 positions agree with TRBD1. J gave up 7 bases and V 4 bases, and 8 bases lay outside the gene matches. Per germline, CDR1 LGHNA and CDR2 YNFKEQ. CDR3 length equals 15 residues. Here the CDR3 reads CASSRVGQGEGEAFF. The CDR3, as DNA: TGTGCCAGCAGCCGGGTGGGACAGGGGGAGGGTGAAGCTTTCTTT.

The chain has TRBV19 and TRBJ1-5; TRBD1 matches at 7 bases. J gave up 5 bases and V 5 bases, and 3 bases lay outside the gene matches. The CDR3 runs to 13 residues. The germline V gene encodes CDR1 LNHDA and CDR2 SQIVND (reference sequence). The chain's CDR3 is CASSLDRDQPQHF. DNA of the CDR3: TGTGCCAGTAGTCTCGACAGGGATCAGCCCCAGCATTTT.

This chain connects TRBV10-1 to TRBJ1-2; perhaps TRBD1 as D (6 bases). Trimming removed 5 bases at V and 2 bases at J, with 15 bases between. CDR3 length: 15 amino acids. The V gene's germline CDR1 is WNHNN and CDR2 SYGVQD (reference sequence). CDR3 loop: CASSLEWTANYGYTF. The CDR3 nucleotides read TGCGCCAGCAGTCTGGAGTGGACAGCCAACTATGGCTACACCTTC.

The chain combines TRBV7-2 with TRBJ2-3; D is ambiguous. V was cut by 3 bases and J by 4 bases, with 8 bases left in between. The CDR3 loop spans 13 amino acids. Germline V lookup: CDR1 SGHTA, CDR2 FQGNSA. The CDR3 protein is CASSFSQSDTQYF. CDR3 coding DNA: TGTGCCAGCAGCTTTAGCCAGTCAGATACGCAGTATTTT.

This clone was picked up a small number of times. The V gene is TRBV9, the J gene TRBJ2-3; possibly TRBD2 for D (7 bases). The length of the CDR3 is 17 residues. Trimming removed 0 bases at V and 4 bases at J, with 18 bases between. Per germline, CDR1 SGDLS and CDR2 YYNGEE. The CDR3 loop reads CASSVAGGGAVSDTQYF. CDR3 coding DNA: TGTGCCAGCAGCGTAGCTGGAGGGGGGGCGGTATCAGATACGCAGTATTTT.

J is TRBJ2-7 and V is TRBV6-5; 9 bases are shared with TRBD1. The CDR3 totals 15 residues. V trimming: 4 bases; J trimming: 5 bases; junction bases outside the gene matches: 9. Looked up from germline, CDR1 is MNHEY and CDR2 is SVGAGI. The CDR3 nucleotides read TGTGCCAGCAGTTTTCCGGGACAGGGAGCCAACGAGCAGTACTTC. Translation gives CASSFPGQGANEQYF.

This clone was recorded at least ten times. The chain recombines TRBV5-5 with TRBJ1-6; 10 bases agree with TRBD1. CDR1 and CDR2 from the germline V gene are SGHKS and YYEKEE (reference sequence). The J segment lost 7 bases and the V segment lost 2 bases, leaving 3 bases of the junction unmatched. There are 15 residues in the CDR3. The CDR3: CASSFRDRGNSPLHF. CDR3 coding DNA: TGTGCCAGCAGCTTTCGGGACAGGGGAAATTCACCCCTCCACTTT.

V is TRBV29-1 and J is TRBJ2-7; 9 positions agree with TRBD2. J was trimmed by 3 bases and V by 6 bases; bases with no gene match: 6. The CDR3 is 13 residues long. Germline CDR1 and CDR2: SQVTM and ANQGSEA. The CDR3: CSVVSGGLYEQYF. CDR3 in DNA: TGCAGCGTCGTTAGCGGGGGTCTCTACGAGCAGTACTTC.

This chain connects TRBV10-3 to TRBJ2-1, with D maybe TRBD2 (5 bases). CDR3 length: 13 residues. Germline assignment: CDR1 ENHRY and CDR2 SYGVKD. V lost 11 bases and J lost 7, with 18 bases in between. CDR3 amino acids: CAAEGGSGNEQFF. The CDR3 nucleotides read TGTGCCGCTGAGGGTGGGTCGGGGAATGAGCAGTTCTTC.